The sample holds many counts of the clone carrying this T cell receptor beta chain. The antigen remains unidentified. Trimming cost V 4 bases and J 0 bases, with 10 bases left between them. Per the germline V gene, CDR1 is MNHEY and CDR2 is SVGAGI. The CDR3 is 16 amino acids. Per the original data handling: Across samples, TCR counts had a median of about 88,000 and ranged from roughly 23,224 to 690,600. TCRdb used MiXCR to reprocess the RACE reads, holding one entry per CDR3 protein. These V and J calls derive from TCRdb rather than the authors' analysis. Counted here are more than 60,000 distinct CDR3 sequences, about 8.7% occurring once; the ten biggest clones make up 1.5% to 1.7%. This sample stems from a study of human T cells and chemical hapten exposure. Study in general: Slight differences in pooled library volume were the main source of varying TCR yields across samples.

Overall study findings and caveats: TCRs at high frequency, those above 1 in 1000, did not change with DPC sensitization.

Time point specified: healthy volunteer bleed at 6 weeks. Total RNA came from unfractionated whole blood. The sequence was obtained from a male donor in good health. Some clones in this sample may be carry-over from other donors' samples. The chain has TRBV6-5 and TRBJ2-6; D gene ambiguous. The sequencing input was whole blood. CDR3 in amino acids: CASSSSRFSGANVLTF. CDR3 bases: TGTGCCAGCAGTTCCTCAAGGTTCTCTGGGGCCAACGTCCTGACTTTC.